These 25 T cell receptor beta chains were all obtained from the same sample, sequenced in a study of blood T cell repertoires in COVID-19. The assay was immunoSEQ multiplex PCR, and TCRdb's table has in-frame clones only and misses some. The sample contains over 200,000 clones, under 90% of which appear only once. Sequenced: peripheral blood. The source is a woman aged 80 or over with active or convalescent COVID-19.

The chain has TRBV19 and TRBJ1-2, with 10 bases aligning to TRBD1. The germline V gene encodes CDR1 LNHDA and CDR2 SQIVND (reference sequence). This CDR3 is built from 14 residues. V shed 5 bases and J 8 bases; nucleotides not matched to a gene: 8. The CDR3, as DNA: TGTGCCAGTAGTCCTGGGACAGGGGCTATAGGCTACACCTTC. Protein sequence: CASSPGTGAIGYTF.

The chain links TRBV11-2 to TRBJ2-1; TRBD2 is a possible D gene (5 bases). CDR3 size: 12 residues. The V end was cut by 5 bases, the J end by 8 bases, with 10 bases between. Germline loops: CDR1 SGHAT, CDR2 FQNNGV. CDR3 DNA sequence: TGTGCCAGCAGCCATATGAGGGATGAGCAGTTCTTC. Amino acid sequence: CASSHMRDEQFF.

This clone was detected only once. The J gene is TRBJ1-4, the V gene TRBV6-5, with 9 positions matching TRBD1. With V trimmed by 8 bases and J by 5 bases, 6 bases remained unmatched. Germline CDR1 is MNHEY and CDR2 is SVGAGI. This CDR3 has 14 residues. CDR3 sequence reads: CASADRGSNEKLFF. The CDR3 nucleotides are TGTGCCAGCGCGGACAGGGGTTCCAATGAAAAACTGTTTTTT.

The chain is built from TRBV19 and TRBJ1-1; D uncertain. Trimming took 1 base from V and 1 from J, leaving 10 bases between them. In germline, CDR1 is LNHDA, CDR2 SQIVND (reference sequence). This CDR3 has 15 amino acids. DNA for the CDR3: TGTGCCAGTAGTATAGTGAGCTCGGGGAACACTGAAGCTTTCTTT. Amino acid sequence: CASSIVSSGNTEAFF.

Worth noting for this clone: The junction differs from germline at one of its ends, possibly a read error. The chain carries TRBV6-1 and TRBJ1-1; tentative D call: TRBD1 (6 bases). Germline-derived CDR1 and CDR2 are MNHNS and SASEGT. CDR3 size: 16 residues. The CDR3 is CASSEHPAGANSEAFF. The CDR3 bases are TGTGCCAGCAGTGAACATCCCGCGGGGGCCAACAGTGAAGCTTTCTTT.

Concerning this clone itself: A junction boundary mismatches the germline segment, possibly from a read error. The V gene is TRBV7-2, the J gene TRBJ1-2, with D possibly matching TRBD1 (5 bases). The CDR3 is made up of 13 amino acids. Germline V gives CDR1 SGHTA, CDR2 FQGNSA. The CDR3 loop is CASSLARGVLGAF. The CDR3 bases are TGTGCCAGCAGCTTAGCGCGGGGGGTATTAGGGGCCTTC.

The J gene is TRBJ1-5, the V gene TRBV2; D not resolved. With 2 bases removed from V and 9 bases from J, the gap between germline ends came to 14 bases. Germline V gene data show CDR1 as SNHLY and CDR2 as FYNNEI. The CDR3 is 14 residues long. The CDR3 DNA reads TGTGCCAGCAGTGAACTTAGAACAGAAGTGCCCCAGCATTTT. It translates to CASSELRTEVPQHF.

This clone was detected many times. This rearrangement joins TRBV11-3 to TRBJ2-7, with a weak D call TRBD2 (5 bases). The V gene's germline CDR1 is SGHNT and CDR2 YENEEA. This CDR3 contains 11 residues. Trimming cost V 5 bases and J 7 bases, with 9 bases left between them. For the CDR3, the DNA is TGTGCCAGCAGCAAAGGAGGTGAGCAGTACTTC. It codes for CASSKGGEQYF. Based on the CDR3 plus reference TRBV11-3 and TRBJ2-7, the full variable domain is EAGVVQSPRYKIIEKKQPVAFWCNPISGHNTLYWYLQNLGQGPELLIRYENEEAVDDSQLPKDRFSAERLKGVDSTLKIQPAELGDSAVYLCASSKGGEQYFGPGTRLTVT.

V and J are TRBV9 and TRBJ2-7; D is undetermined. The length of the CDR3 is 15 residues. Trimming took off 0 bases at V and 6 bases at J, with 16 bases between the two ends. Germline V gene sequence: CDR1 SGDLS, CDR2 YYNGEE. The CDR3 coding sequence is TGTGCCAGCAGCGTAGGTCTAAGCGACCCCCTCGAGCAGTACTTC. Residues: CASSVGLSDPLEQYF. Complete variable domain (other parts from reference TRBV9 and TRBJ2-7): DSGVTQTPKHLITATGQRVTLRCSPRSGDLSVYWYQQSLDQGLQFLIQYYNGEERAKGNILERFSAQQFPDLHSELNLSSLELGDSALYFCASSVGLSDPLEQYFGPGTRLTVT.

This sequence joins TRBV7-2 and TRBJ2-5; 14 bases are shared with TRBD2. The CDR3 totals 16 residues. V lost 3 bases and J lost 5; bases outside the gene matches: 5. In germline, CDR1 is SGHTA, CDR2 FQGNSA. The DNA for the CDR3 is TGTGCCAGCAGCTTGGGACTAGCGGGAGTAGGGGAGACCCAGTACTTC. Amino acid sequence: CASSLGLAGVGETQYF.

The DNA for the CDR3 is TGTGCCAGCAGTATGACAGGGGTTAACGAAGCTTTCTTT. This gives the protein CASSMTGVNEAFF. The chain has TRBV28 and TRBJ1-1; 8 positions agree with TRBD1. The CDR3 spans 13 residues. V lost 5 bases and J lost 8; bases outside the gene matches: 7. The germline CDR1 and CDR2 sequences are MDHEN and SYDVKM.

CDR3 sequence (DNA): TGTGCCTGGAGTGTAACGCCGGTGAGAGCCAACGTCCTGACTTTC. Translation: CAWSVTPVRANVLTF. The chain uses TRBV30 and TRBJ2-6, with unresolved D. Germline-derived CDR1 and CDR2 are GTSNPN and SVGIG (reference sequence). The CDR3 is 15 amino acids. V was cut by 0 bases and J by 7 bases, with 13 bases left in between.

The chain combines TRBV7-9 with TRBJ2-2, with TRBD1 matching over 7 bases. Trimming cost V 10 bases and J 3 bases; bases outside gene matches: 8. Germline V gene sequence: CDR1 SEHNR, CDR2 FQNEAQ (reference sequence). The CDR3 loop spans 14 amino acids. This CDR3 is CATRRGGDTGELFF. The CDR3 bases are TGTGCCACCCGGCGAGGGGGCGACACCGGGGAGCTGTTTTTT.

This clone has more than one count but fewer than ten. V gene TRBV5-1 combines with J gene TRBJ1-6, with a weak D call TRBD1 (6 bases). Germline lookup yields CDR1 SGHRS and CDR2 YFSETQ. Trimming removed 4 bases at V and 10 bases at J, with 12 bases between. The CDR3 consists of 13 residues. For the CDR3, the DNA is TGCGCCAGCAGCGCAGGACAGTTATCACCCCTCCACTTT. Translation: CASSAGQLSPLHF.

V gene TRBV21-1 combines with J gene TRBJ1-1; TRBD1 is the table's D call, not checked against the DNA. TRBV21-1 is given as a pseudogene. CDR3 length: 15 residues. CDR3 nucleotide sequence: TGTGCCAGCAGCAACCGGCGACAGGCGAACACTGAAGCTTTCTTT. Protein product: CASSNRRQANTEAFF.

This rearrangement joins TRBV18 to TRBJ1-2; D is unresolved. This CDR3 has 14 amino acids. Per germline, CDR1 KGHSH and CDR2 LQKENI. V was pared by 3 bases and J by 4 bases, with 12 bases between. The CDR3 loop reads CASSPTERSYGYTF. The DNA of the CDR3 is TGTGCCAGCTCACCGACTGAAAGGTCCTATGGCTACACCTTC.

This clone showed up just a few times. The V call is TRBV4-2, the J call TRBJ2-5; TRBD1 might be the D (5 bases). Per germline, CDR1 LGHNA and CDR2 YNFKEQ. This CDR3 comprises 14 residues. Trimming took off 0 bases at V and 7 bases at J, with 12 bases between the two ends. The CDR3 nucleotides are TGTGCCAGCAGCCAAGATTTGACAGTTGGGACCCAGTACTTC. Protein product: CASSQDLTVGTQYF.

The CDR3 DNA reads as TGTGCCAGCAGCTTAGATAGATGGGACTCCGAGCAGTTCTTC. Its protein product is CASSLDRWDSEQFF. The gene calls are TRBV11-3 and TRBJ2-1; D possibly corresponds to TRBD2 (6 bases). This CDR3 contains 14 residues. Germline V gene sequence: CDR1 SGHNT, CDR2 YENEEA. The germline V and J ends were trimmed by 0 bases and 10 bases, with 13 bases remaining between them. Drawing the rest from reference TRBV11-3 and TRBJ2-1, the complete variable domain is EAGVVQSPRYKIIEKKQPVAFWCNPISGHNTLYWYLQNLGQGPELLIRYENEEAVDDSQLPKDRFSAERLKGVDSTLKIQPAELGDSAVYLCASSLDRWDSEQFFGPGTRLTVL.

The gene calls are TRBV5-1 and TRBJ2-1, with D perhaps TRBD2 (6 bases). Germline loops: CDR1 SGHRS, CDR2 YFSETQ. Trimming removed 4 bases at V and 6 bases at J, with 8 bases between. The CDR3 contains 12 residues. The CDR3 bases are TGCGCCAGCAGCCGCGGGGTCAATGAGCAGTTCTTC. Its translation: CASSRGVNEQFF.

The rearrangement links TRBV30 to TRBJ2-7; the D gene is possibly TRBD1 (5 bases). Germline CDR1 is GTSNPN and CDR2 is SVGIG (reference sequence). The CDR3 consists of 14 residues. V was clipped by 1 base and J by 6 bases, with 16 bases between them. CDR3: CAWSASHRSGEQYF. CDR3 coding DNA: TGTGCCTGGAGTGCTTCCCACAGGTCAGGCGAGCAGTACTTC.

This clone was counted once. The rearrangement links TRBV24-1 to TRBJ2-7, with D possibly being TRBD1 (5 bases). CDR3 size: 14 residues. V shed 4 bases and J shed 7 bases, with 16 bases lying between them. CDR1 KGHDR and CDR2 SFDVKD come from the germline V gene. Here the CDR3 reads CATSDQAGKMEQYF. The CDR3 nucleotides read TGTGCCACCAGTGACCAGGCAGGGAAGATGGAGCAGTACTTC.

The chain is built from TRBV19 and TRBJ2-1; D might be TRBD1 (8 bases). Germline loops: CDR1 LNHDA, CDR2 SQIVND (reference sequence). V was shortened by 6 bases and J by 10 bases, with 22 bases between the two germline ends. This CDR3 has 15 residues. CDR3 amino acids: CASRPGGQDQPEQFF. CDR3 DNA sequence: TGTGCCAGTAGGCCGGGGGGACAGGATCAACCCGAGCAGTTCTTC. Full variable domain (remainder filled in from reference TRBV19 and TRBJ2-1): DGGITQSPKYLFRKEGQNVTLSCEQNLNHDAMYWYRQDPGQGLRLIYYSQIVNDFQKGDIAEGYSVSREKKESFPLTVTSAQKNPTAFYLCASRPGGQDQPEQFFGPGTRLTVL.

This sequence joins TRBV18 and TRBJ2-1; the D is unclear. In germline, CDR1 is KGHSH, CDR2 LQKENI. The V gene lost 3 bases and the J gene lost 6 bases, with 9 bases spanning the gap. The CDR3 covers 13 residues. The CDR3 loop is CASSPTLGNEQFF. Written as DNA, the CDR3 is TGTGCCAGCTCACCGACACTCGGCAATGAGCAGTTCTTC.

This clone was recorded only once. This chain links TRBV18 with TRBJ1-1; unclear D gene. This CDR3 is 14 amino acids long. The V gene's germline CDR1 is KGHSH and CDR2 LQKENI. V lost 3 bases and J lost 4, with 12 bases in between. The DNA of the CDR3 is TGTGCCAGCTCACCGGTTTTTACTAGCACTGAAGCTTTCTTT. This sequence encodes CASSPVFTSTEAFF.

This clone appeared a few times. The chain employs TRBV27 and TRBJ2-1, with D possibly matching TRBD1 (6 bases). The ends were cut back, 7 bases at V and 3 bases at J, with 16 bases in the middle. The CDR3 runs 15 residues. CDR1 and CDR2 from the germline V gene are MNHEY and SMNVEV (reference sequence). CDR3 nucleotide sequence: TGTGCCAGCATGCGAGGGACACCAAGCTACAATGAGCAGTTCTTC. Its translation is CASMRGTPSYNEQFF.